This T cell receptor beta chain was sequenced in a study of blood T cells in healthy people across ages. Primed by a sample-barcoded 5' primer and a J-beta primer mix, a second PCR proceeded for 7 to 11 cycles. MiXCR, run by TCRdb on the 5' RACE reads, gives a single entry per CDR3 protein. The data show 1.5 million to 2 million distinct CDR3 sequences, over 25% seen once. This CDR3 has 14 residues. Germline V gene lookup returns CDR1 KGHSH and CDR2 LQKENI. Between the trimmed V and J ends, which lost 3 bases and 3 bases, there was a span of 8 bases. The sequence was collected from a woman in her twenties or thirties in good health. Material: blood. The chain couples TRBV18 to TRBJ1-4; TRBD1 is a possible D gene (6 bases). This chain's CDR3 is CASSPDSPNEKLFF. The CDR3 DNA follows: TGTGCCAGCTCACCGGACAGTCCTAATGAAAAACTGTTTTTT.